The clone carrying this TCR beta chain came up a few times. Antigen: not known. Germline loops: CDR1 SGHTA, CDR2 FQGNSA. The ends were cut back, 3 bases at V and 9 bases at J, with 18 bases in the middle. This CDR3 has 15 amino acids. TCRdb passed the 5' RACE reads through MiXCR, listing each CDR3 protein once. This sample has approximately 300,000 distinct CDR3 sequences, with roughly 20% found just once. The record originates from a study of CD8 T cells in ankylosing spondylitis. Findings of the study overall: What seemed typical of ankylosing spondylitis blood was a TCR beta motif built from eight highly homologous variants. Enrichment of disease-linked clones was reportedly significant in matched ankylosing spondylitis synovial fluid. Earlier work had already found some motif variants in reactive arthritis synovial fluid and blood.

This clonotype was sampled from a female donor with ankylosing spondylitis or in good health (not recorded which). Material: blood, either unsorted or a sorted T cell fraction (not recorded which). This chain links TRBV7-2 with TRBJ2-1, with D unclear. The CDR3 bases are TGTGCCAGCAGCTTCCAGGCCACTGGCTTGGTTGAGCAGTTCTTC. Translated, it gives CASSFQATGLVEQFF.